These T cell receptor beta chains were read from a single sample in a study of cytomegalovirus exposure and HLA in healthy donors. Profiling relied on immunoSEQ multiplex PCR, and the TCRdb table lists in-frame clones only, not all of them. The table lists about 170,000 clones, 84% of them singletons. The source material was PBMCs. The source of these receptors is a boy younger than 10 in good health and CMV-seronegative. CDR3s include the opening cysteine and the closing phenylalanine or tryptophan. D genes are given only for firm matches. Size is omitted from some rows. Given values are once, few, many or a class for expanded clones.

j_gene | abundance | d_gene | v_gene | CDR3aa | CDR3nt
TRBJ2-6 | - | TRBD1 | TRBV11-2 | CASSLGQGRSGANVLTF | TGTGCCAGCAGCCTGGGACAGGGCCGCTCTGGGGCCAACGTCCTGACTTTC
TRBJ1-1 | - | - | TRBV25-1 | CASTYKSEAFF | TGTGCCAGCACCTATAAGTCTGAAGCTTTCTTT
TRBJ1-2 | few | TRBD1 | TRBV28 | CASSRTGDSYGYTF | TGTGCCAGCAGTCGGACAGGGGACAGCTATGGCTACACCTTC
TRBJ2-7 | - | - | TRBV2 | CASRRTSYEQYF | TGTGCCAGCAGACGGACTTCCTACGAGCAGTACTTC
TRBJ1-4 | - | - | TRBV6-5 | CASSYGLQGGGEKLFF | TGTGCCAGCAGTTACGGTTTGCAGGGAGGTGGTGAAAAACTGTTTTTT
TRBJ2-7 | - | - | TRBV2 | CASSERAYEQYF | TGTGCCAGCAGCGAACGAGCCTACGAGCAGTACTTC
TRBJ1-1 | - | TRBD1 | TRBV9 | CASSAVLGQTAEAFF | TGTGCCAGCAGCGCAGTCCTGGGACAGACCGCTGAAGCTTTCTTT
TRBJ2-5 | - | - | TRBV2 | CASSFTMLETQYF | TGTGCCAGCAGTTTTACTATGTTGGAGACCCAGTACTTC
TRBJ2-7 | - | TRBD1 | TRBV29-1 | CSVPGGQGQHEQYF | TGCAGCGTCCCTGGGGGACAGGGGCAACACGAGCAGTACTTC
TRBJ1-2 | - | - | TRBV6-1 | CASSLEIGGVDGYTF | TGTGCCAGCAGCCTGGAGATAGGGGGGGTAGATGGCTACACCTTC
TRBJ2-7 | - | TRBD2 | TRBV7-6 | CASSLGTSGSAEQYF | TGTGCCAGCAGCTTAGGGACTAGCGGGAGTGCCGAGCAGTACTTC
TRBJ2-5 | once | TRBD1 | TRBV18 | CASSPGQVEETQYF | TGTGCCAGCTCCCCGGGACAGGTGGAAGAGACCCAGTACTTC
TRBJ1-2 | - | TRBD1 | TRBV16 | CASSQFGTGVKYGYTF | TGTGCCAGCAGCCAATTTGGGACAGGGGTTAAATATGGCTACACCTTC
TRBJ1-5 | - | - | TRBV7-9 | CASSQSGEQPQHF | TGTGCCAGCAGCCAGTCCGGGGAACAGCCCCAGCATTTT
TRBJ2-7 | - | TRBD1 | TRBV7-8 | CASSLLTRQGQVHEQYF | TGTGCCAGCAGCTTATTAACCCGACAGGGGCAAGTCCACGAGCAGTACTTC
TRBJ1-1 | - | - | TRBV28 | CASSLGQGGNTEAFF | TGTGCCAGCAGTTTGGGGCAGGGTGGGAACACTGAAGCTTTCTTT
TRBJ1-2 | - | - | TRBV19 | CASSPDSGGYGYTF | TGTGCCAGTAGTCCGGACAGTGGCGGGTATGGCTACACCTTC
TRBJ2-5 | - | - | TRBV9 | CASSEGGEETQYF | TGTGCCAGCAGTGAGGGGGGGGAAGAGACCCAGTACTTC
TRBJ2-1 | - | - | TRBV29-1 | CSVSGLNNEQFF | TGCAGCGTAAGTGGGCTTAACAATGAGCAGTTCTTC
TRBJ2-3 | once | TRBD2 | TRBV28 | CASSSQRENADTQYF | TGTGCCAGCAGTTCCCAGCGGGAAAATGCAGATACGCAGTATTTT
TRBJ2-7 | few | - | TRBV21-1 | CASSRDRVSYEQYF | TGTGCCAGCAGTAGAGACAGGGTCTCCTACGAGCAGTACTTC
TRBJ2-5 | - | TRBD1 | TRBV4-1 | CASSQLPDRVSETQYF | TGCGCCAGCAGCCAACTGCCCGACAGGGTGTCAGAGACCCAGTACTTC
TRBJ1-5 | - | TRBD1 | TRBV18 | CASSPIPGQGVGNQPQHF | TGTGCCAGCTCACCAATCCCCGGACAGGGAGTGGGAAATCAGCCCCAGCATTTT
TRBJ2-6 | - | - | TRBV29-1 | CSVEGQDTGANVLTF | TGCAGCGTTGAGGGGCAGGACACTGGGGCCAACGTCCTGACTTTC
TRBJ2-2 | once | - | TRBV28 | CASKGVVINTGELFF | TGTGCCAGCAAGGGGGTAGTCATAAACACCGGGGAGCTGTTTTTT
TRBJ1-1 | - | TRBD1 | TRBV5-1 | CASSLRTGWDTEAFF | TGCGCCAGCAGCTTAAGGACAGGGTGGGACACTGAAGCTTTCTTT
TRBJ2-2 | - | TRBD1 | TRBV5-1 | CASSSTGGNNGGELFF | TGCGCCAGCAGCTCCACAGGGGGCAATAATGGCGGGGAGCTGTTTTTT
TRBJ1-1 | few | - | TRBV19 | CASQRRSGAEAFF | TGTGCCAGTCAAAGACGATCCGGAGCGGAAGCTTTCTTT
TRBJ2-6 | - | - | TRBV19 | CASSRVPSGANVLTF | TGTGCCAGTAGTCGGGTCCCCTCTGGGGCCAACGTCCTGACTTTC
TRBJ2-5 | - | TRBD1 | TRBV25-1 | CASSEYWDSALGAQYF | TGTGCCAGCAGTGAATATTGGGACAGCGCTCTGGGGGCCCAGTACTTC
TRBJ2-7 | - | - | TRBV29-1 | CSVAIQGYEQYF | TGCAGCGTCGCGATACAGGGTTACGAGCAGTACTTC
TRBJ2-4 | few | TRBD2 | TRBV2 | CASSDGTGPGLAEYF | TGTGCCAGCAGTGATGGGACAGGGCCGGGACTAGCGGAGTACTTC
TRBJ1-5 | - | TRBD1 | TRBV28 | CASSSDRVNQPQHF | TGTGCCAGCAGTTCAGACAGGGTAAATCAGCCCCAGCATTTT
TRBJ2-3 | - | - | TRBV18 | CASSRGVSTDTQYF | TGTGCCAGCTCACGAGGAGTGAGCACAGATACGCAGTATTTT
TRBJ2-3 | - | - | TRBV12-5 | CASGLVLGDTQYF | TGTGCTAGTGGTTTGGTACTCGGGGATACGCAGTATTTT
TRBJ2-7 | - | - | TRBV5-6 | CASSLAQRPYEQYF | TGTGCCAGCAGCTTGGCCCAGCGCCCTTACGAGCAGTACTTC
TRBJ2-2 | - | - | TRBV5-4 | CASSYDIPTGELFF | TGTGCCAGCAGCTATGACATACCCACCGGGGAGCTGTTTTTT
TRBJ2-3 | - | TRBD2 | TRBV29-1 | CSVEGGSWGTDTQYF | TGCAGCGTTGAGGGAGGGAGTTGGGGCACAGATACGCAGTATTTT
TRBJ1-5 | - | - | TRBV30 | CAWSVTSSNQPQHF | TGTGCCTGGAGTGTAACATCAAGCAATCAGCCCCAGCATTTT
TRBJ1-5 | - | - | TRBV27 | CASRPTGLNQPQHF | TGTGCCAGCAGGCCTACGGGACTCAATCAGCCCCAGCATTTT
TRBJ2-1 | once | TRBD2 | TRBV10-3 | CAIRGLAGLNEQFF | TGTGCCATCAGGGGACTAGCGGGCCTCAATGAGCAGTTCTTC
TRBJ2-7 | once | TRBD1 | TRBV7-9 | CASSSTGREQYF | TGTGCCAGCAGTTCGACAGGGCGCGAGCAGTACTTC
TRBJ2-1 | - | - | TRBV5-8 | CASSSGPGTELDNEQFF | TGTGCCAGCAGCTCGGGCCCCGGGACTGAGCTCGACAATGAGCAGTTCTTC
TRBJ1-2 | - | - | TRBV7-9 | CASSSGGGDGYTF | TGTGCCAGCAGTTCCGGGGGGGGTGATGGCTACACCTTC
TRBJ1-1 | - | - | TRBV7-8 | CASTSMNTEAFF | TGTGCCAGCACCTCTATGAACACTGAAGCTTTCTTT
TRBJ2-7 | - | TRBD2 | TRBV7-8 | CASSLAGTKSYEQYF | TGTGCCAGCAGCTTGGCCGGGACTAAATCTTACGAGCAGTACTTC
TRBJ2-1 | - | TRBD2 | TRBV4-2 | CASSQDPSGDYNEQFF | TGTGCCAGCAGCCAAGATCCTAGCGGGGATTACAATGAGCAGTTCTTC